The following is a T cell receptor (beta chain) sequence with its context. Its antigen remains unidentified. Analysis merged second doses at about 4 or about 12 weeks. The data are from a study of T cell responses to AZD1222 COVID-19 vaccine. Trimming stripped 7 bases from V and 2 bases from J, with 9 bases between. Looked up from germline, CDR1 is GTSNPN and CDR2 is SVGIG (reference sequence). CDR3 length: 11 residues. Regarding the study as a whole: All repertoire sampling was performed exclusively after the peak T cell response. There were mostly white British donors and more females than males, and clonal diversity was possibly underestimated.

Only in-frame clones appear in the TCRdb table, and some are missing; sequencing was by immunoSEQ multiplex PCR. The sample carries about 150,000 clones, more than 70% recorded once. This TCR derives from an adult who received the AZD1222 COVID-19 vaccine. The material sequenced was peripheral blood, taken 28 days after the second AZD1222 dose. V gene TRBV30 combines with J gene TRBJ2-7; D unresolved. The CDR3 region is CASSTAYEQYF. The CDR3 bases are TGTGCCTCCTCTACCGCCTACGAGCAGTACTTC.